This T cell receptor (beta chain) was identified during a study of monozygotic twins with inflammatory bowel disease. Study conclusions and caveats: IBD patients shared fewer clonotypes with other individuals than healthy twins, especially patients with disease activity signs.

On this clonotype itself: Its antigen remains unidentified.

In eight separate reactions per sample, cDNA was generated. Template switching added UMIs carrying a 6-nucleotide sample barcode. TCRdb reanalyzed the 5' RACE reads and collapses them to one entry per CDR3 protein, without DNA. The sample table includes 110,000 to 150,000 distinct CDR3 sequences. It was from whole blood, with no T cell sorting, that total RNA was isolated. The receptor's source is a human donor with ulcerative colitis or Crohn's disease, or a healthy co-twin of an affected twin (not recorded which). Input material: blood.

Here the CDR3 reads CSARAGNTGELFF. The rearrangement links TRBV20-1 to TRBJ2-2. Germline CDR1 reads DFQATT; CDR2 reads SNEGSKA (reference sequence). The CDR3 loop spans 13 amino acids.